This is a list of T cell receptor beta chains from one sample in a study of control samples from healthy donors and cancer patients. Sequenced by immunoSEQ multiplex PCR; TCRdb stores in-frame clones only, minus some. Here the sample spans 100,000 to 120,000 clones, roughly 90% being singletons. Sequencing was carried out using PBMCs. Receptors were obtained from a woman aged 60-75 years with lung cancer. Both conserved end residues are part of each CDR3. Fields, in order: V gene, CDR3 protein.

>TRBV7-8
CASSGTEAYEQYF
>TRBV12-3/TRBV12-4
CASRLAGGGELFF
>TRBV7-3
CASSVTYSSGLRTGELFF
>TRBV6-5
CASSYANRGYEQYF
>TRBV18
CASSIGQPTIEQYF
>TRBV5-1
CASSWGGSLGETQYF
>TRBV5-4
CASSLDRASQPQHF
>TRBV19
CASKKGGGTLVYEQFF
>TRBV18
CASSPRQANYGYTF
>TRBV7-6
CASSPWDGASDTDTQYF
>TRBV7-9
CASSLVGSTDTQYF
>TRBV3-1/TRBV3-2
CASSRDWRQETQYF
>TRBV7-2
CASSLVGTGTGQPQHF
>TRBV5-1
CASSFQGVPFF
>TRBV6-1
CASSDPGTSGGAYNEQFF
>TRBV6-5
CASSSGTTWEKLFF
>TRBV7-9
CASSPPGGRTDTQYF
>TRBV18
CASSPGPGSGNTIYF
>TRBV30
CAWTRLSDEVNTIYF
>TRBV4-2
CASNAGGPEVGELFF
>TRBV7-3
CASSLQAGGYNEQFF
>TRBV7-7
CASSLDESYEQYF
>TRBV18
CASSPPGLANTEAFF
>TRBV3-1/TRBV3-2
CASSPTGNQPQHF
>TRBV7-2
CASSFRARMYF
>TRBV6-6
CASGDRTASAFF
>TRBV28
CASLSVGANYGYTF
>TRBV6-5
CASSSLGQGTAGYTF
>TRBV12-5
CASGSGTGVVFDNEQFF
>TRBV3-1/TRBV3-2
CASSQGGLLEVGYGYTF
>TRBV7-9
CASSLVWTSGGEQETQYF
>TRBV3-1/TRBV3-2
CASSQSWGAGSNQPQHF
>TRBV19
CASSQPGQNEKLFF
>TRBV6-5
CASRRTGGDTEAFF
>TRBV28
CASSSGTGFIGYTF
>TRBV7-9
CASSLAGDITDTQYF
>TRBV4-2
CASSQDHETSVRNEQFF
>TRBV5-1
CASSLQGFANEKLFF
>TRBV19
CASSGYVGGQPQHF
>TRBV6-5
CASSPPASRGEQYF
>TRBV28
CASSSTTPAYEQYF
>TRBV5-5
CASSPTESTDTQYF
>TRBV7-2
CASSRLGGGNTEAFF
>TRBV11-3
CASSLDGQVSYEQYF
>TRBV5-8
CASSLGGQGIQPQHF
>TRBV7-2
CASSLDLTGNTIYF
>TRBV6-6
CASSPIQGYTEAFF
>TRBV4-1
CASSPRTRSYEQYF
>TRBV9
CASSVEGQGGEQYF
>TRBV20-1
CSASSQENTEAFF
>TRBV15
CATLDQVNTEAFF
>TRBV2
CASSWTGNTEAFF
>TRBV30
CAWSVLFSTDTQYF
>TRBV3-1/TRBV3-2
CASSQEGMGAFSNQPQHF
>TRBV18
CASSPRGGGETQYF
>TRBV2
CASSEEGLTVPEAFF
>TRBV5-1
CASSVGQGNNYGYTF
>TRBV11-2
CASSLITENGPPLHF
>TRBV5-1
CASSTRGTGNTEAFF